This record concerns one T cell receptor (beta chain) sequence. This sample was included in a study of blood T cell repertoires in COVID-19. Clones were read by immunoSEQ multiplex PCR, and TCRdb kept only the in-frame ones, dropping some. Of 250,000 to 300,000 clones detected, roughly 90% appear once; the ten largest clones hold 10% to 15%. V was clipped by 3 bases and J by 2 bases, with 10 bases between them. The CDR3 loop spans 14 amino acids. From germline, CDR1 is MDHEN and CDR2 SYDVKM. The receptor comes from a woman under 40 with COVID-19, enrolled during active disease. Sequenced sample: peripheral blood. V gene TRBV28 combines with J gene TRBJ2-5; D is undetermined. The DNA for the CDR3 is TGTGCCAGCAGTTTTCTGGCCGATCAAGAGACCCAGTACTTC. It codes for CASSFLADQETQYF.